The sequence of this T cell receptor beta chain was determined in a study of blood T cells in healthy people across ages. Whole-study results and caveats: A conclusive naive versus antigen-experienced comparison was prevented by the unsorted PBMCs. Versus aged donors, long-lived donors had higher diversity and more naive CD4+ cells. Age brought a roughly linear fall in TCR beta diversity measured per million T cells.

Combining a sample-barcoded 5' primer with a J-beta primer mix, a second PCR ran for 7 to 11 cycles. One entry per CDR3 protein, called by TCRdb with MiXCR from the 5' RACE reads. The sample includes about 970,000 distinct CDR3 sequences, approximately 50% of them seen just once. Trimming at V came to 5 bases and at J to 7 bases, leaving 4 bases not matched to a gene. The length of the CDR3 is 12 residues. CDR1 DFQATT and CDR2 SNEGSKA come from the germline V gene (reference sequence). With respect to this clonotype: Its antigen is still unknown.

Material for sequencing was blood. V and J are TRBV20-1 and TRBJ2-1; TRBD2 matches 8 bases. The clonotype comes from a woman aged 55 to 70 in good health. CDR3 in amino acids: CSAPTSGNEQFF. In nucleotides, the CDR3 is TGCAGTGCTCCTACTAGCGGTAATGAGCAGTTCTTC.